This TCR beta chain is from a study of radiation and T cells in renal cell carcinoma. In the case of this clone: The antigen is unknown.

Treatment specified: treatment-naive control, cytoreductive nephrectomy. Treatment-naive patients without radiation supplied the control tumors at nephrectomy. Trimming took 4 bases from V and 4 from J, leaving 10 bases between them. Germline V gives CDR1 SGHRS, CDR2 YFSETQ. The CDR3 has 13 amino acids. Only in-frame clones appear in the TCRdb table, and some are missing; sequencing was by immunoSEQ multiplex PCR. The sample yields some 20,000 clones, about 60% seen once. General study results and limits: Top 100 clonotypes averaged about 54% in irradiated versus about 45% in nephrectomy-only tumors.

This specimen was tumor tissue, taken from a patient whose treatment was nephrectomy without radiotherapy. This chain joins TRBV5-1 and TRBJ2-3; D not certain. The origin of this receptor is a man aged 50-60 years with renal cell carcinoma. This chain's CDR3 is CASSRSSADTQYF. The CDR3 DNA is TGCGCCAGCAGCAGAAGTTCGGCAGATACGCAGTATTTT. Full variable domain (remainder filled in from reference TRBV5-1 and TRBJ2-3): KAGVTQTPRYLIKTRGQQVTLSCSPISGHRSVSWYQQTPGQGLQFLFEYFSETQRNKGNFPGRFSGRQFSNSRSEMNVSTLELGDSALYLCASSRSSADTQYFGPGTRLTVL.